This T cell receptor beta chain comes out of a study of T cells expressing NK-cell markers. CDR3 size: 14 residues. From germline, CDR1 is MGHDK and CDR2 SYGVNS. TCRdb processed the 5' RACE reads again and assigns one entry to each CDR3 protein, with no DNA. The sample features a few hundred thousand distinct CDR3 sequences, with about 0.4% in its top ten. The TCR sequence derives from a man in his late teens or twenties in good health. The specimen was blood T cells: a sorted CD56 or NKG2C T cell subset, CD4+ or CD8+ T cells, or bulk PBMC T cells (not recorded which). The chain uses TRBV25-1 and TRBJ2-1. The CDR3 loop reads CASNVSSSYNEQFF.